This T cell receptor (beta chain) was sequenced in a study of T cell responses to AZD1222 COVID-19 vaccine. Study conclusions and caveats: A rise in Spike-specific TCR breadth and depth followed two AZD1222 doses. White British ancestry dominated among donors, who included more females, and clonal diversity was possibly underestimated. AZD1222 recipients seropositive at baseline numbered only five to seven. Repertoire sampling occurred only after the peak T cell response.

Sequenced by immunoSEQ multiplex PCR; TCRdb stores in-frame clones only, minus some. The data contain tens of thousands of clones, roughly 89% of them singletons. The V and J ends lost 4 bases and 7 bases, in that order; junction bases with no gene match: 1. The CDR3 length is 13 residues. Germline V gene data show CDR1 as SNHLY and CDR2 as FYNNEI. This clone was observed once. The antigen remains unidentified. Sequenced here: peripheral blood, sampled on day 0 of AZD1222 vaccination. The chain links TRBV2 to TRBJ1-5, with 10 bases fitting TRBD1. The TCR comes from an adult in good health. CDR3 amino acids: CASSGDRGQPQHF. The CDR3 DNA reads TGTGCCAGCAGTGGGGACAGGGGACAGCCCCAGCATTTT.